The clone carrying this T cell receptor (beta chain) was counted only a few times. Time point: healthy volunteer bleed at 2 weeks. Unfractionated whole blood served as the source for total RNA extraction. Between the trimmed V and J ends, which lost 2 bases and 10 bases, there was a span of 12 bases. The germline gives CDR1 SNHLY, CDR2 FYNNEI. This CDR3 is 13 amino acids long. This sample was included in a study of human T cells and chemical hapten exposure. MiXCR, applied by TCRdb to the RACE reads, yields one record per CDR3 protein. The sample contains roughly 130,000 distinct CDR3 sequences, 9% to 10% of which appear only once.

This TCR derives from a male donor in good health. Some clones in this sample may be carry-over from other donors' samples. This sequence joins TRBV2 and TRBJ2-4; D unclear. The sample consisted of whole blood. Here the CDR3 DNA reads TGTGCCAGCAGTGAATCATTTAACAGAATTCAGTACTTC. This gives the protein CASSESFNRIQYF.